The text below deals with one T cell receptor beta chain. These data belong to a study of blood T cell repertoires in COVID-19. The CDR3 covers 15 residues. Germline V gene sequence: CDR1 SGDLS, CDR2 YYNGEE. The V and J ends lost 3 bases and 2 bases respectively, with 14 bases between them. Sequenced by immunoSEQ multiplex PCR; TCRdb stores in-frame clones only, minus some. This table holds 95,000 to 150,000 clones, about 83% found once. Sequenced input: PBMCs or T cells enriched from blood (not recorded which). The chain carries TRBV9 and TRBJ2-5, with D perhaps TRBD2 (6 bases). The clonotype comes from a woman aged 25 to 39 who had recovered from COVID-19. The CDR3 nucleotides read TGTGCCAGCAGCGGTCCTATTGGAGGGCAAGAGACCCAGTACTTC. Amino acid sequence: CASSGPIGGQETQYF.